Listed here are 30 T cell receptor beta chains from one sample, sequenced in a study of T cells in Graves' hyperthyroidism and ophthalmopathy. TCR beta CDR3 sequences were amplified from RNA transcripts. TCR CDR3 underwent first-round RT-PCR with the HTBI primer set. In TCRdb, the multiplex PCR reads were re-called with MiXCR into one record per CDR3 protein. The table has some 600,000 distinct CDR3 sequences, over 11% seen once. Sequencing used blood. Receptor source: a woman aged 30 to 39 with Graves' hyperthyroidism that later progressed to Graves' ophthalmopathy.

In its sample, this clonotype was seen many times. The chain employs TRBV5-8 and TRBJ2-5; 8 positions agree with TRBD2. The length of the CDR3 is 16 residues. The germline CDR1 and CDR2 sequences are SGHTS and YDEGEE. The trim removed 0 bases at V and 4 bases at J, leaving 8 bases unmatched. The CDR3 protein is CASSLGAGGSPETQYF. CDR3 bases: TGTGCCAGCAGCTTGGGGGCGGGAGGCTCTCCAGAGACCCAGTACTTC.

J is TRBJ2-1 and V is TRBV7-3, with TRBD2 identical over 9 bases. J gave up 3 bases and V 3 bases, and 3 bases lay outside the gene matches. In germline, CDR1 is SGHTA, CDR2 FQGTGA. This CDR3 comprises 15 residues. The CDR3 nucleotides read TGTGCCAGCAGCTTCCTAGCGGGACTCTACAATGAGCAGTTCTTC. Residues: CASSFLAGLYNEQFF.

The chain joins TRBV12-3 or TRBV12-4 to TRBJ1-1; 11 bases line up with TRBD1. J gave up 1 base and V 11 bases, and 9 bases lay outside the gene matches. This CDR3 has 15 amino acids. CDR3 residues: CAGGQGAGGNTEAFF. In nucleotides, the CDR3 is TGTGCCGGTGGACAGGGGGCTGGGGGGAACACTGAAGCTTTCTTT.

This clonotype has at least ten counts. CDR3 sequence: CASSYGTGLAGVPPYNEQFF. CDR3 in DNA: TGTGCCAGCAGTTACGGGACAGGACTAGCGGGAGTCCCCCCCTACAATGAGCAGTTCTTC. The V and J genes are TRBV6-2 or TRBV6-3 and TRBJ2-1; 13 bases map to TRBD2. The germline V gene encodes CDR1 MNHEY and CDR2 SVGEGT. Germline trimming cut 2 bases from V and 2 bases from J; bases unmatched to any gene: 12. The CDR3 covers 20 residues.

This clonotype showed up many times. The chain is built from TRBV6-1 and TRBJ1-5, with D possibly matching TRBD1 (5 bases). With 8 bases removed from V and 2 bases from J, the gap between germline ends came to 13 bases. The CDR3 sequence is 14 residues long. CDR1 and CDR2 (germline): MNHNS, SASEGT. The CDR3 protein is CASHRGEGNQPQHF. The DNA of the CDR3 is TGTGCCAGCCATAGGGGAGAAGGCAATCAGCCCCAGCATTTT.

This chain uses TRBV7-6 with TRBJ2-7; D uncertain. V was trimmed by 5 bases and J by 3 bases, leaving 14 bases between them. Germline V gene data show CDR1 as SGHVS and CDR2 as FNYEAQ. This CDR3 is 14 amino acids long. The CDR3 DNA reads as TGTGCCAGCAGCCCAAACCCAGACAACTACGAGCAGTACTTC. Its protein product is CASSPNPDNYEQYF.

This clonotype was recorded at least ten times. The rearrangement joins TRBV12-3 or TRBV12-4 to TRBJ1-1, with D unresolved. Trimming cost V 4 bases and J 0 bases, with 15 bases left between them. The CDR3 spans 16 residues. The CDR3 is CASSSQAQSLNTEAFF. In DNA form, the CDR3 reads TGTGCCAGCAGTTCCCAAGCCCAATCTCTGAACACTGAAGCTTTCTTT.

This chain joins TRBV5-6 and TRBJ1-2, with D tentatively TRBD1 (5 bases). Germline assignment: CDR1 SGHDT and CDR2 YYEEEE. Trimming shortened V by 5 bases and J by 0 bases, and 14 bases separated the two germline ends. The CDR3 totals 15 residues. Written as DNA, the CDR3 is TGTGCCAGCAGGCGTCAACAGGCTGCTAACTATGGCTACACCTTC. The encoded protein is CASRRQQAANYGYTF. The whole variable domain, remainder taken from reference TRBV5-6 and TRBJ1-2, is DAGVTQSPTHLIKTRGQQVTLRCSPKSGHDTVSWYQQALGQGPQFIFQYYEEEERQRGNFPDRFSGHQFPNYSSELNVNALLLGDSALYLCASRRQQAANYGYTFGSGTRLTVV.

The table lists this clonotype with many counts. The chain is built from TRBV19 and TRBJ2-7, with D perhaps matching TRBD1 or TRBD2 (5 bases each). In germline, CDR1 is LNHDA, CDR2 SQIVND (reference sequence). Trimming took 1 base from V and 3 from J, leaving 13 bases between them. The CDR3 runs to 15 residues. The CDR3 nucleotides read TGTGCCAGTAGTATAGCAGGGTATGGGGGCTACGAGCAGTACTTC. Translated, it gives CASSIAGYGGYEQYF.

This clonotype occurred a few times. V gene TRBV12-5 combines with J gene TRBJ1-1; D unresolved. The CDR3 is made up of 12 amino acids. V gave up 2 bases and J gave up 7 bases, with 8 bases separating them. Germline assignment: CDR1 LGHNT and CDR2 FRNRAP. The CDR3 loop reads CASGLSGGEAFF. The CDR3 nucleotides are TGTGCTAGTGGTTTGTCCGGTGGTGAAGCTTTCTTT.

This clonotype was seen a few times. The rearrangement uses TRBV2 and TRBJ2-2, with 7 bases aligning to TRBD2. This CDR3 comprises 14 residues. The V and J ends lost 4 bases and 7 bases, in that order; junction bases with no gene match: 6. Looked up from germline, CDR1 is SNHLY and CDR2 is FYNNEI. The CDR3 DNA follows: TGTGCCAGCAGTGGGGGCGGGAGAAGCGGGGAGCTGTTTTTT. Amino acid sequence: CASSGGGRSGELFF.

This clonotype was seen ten or more times. The genes are TRBV27 and TRBJ1-4; no clear D. Trimming removed 1 base from V and 2 bases from J, with 2 bases in between. Germline-derived CDR1 and CDR2 are MNHEY and SMNVEV (reference sequence). This CDR3 is built from 13 residues. The CDR3 region is CASSLWTNEKLFF. As DNA, the CDR3 is TGTGCCAGCAGTTTATGGACTAATGAAAAACTGTTTTTT.

In its sample, this clonotype was seen many times. The chain employs TRBV30 and TRBJ2-3, with a possible D match to TRBD2 (6 bases). V was shortened by 4 bases and J by 0 bases, with 14 bases between the two germline ends. CDR1 and CDR2 from the germline V gene are GTSNPN and SVGIG (reference sequence). This CDR3 spans 15 amino acids. The CDR3 DNA reads as TGTGCCTGGACGCGGGGCGGTTCTAGCACAGATACGCAGTATTTT. This gives the protein CAWTRGGSSTDTQYF.

The chain couples TRBV5-6 to TRBJ2-5; 7 nucleotides match TRBD1. Germline CDR1 SGHDT, CDR2 YYEEEE. This CDR3 is 14 amino acids long. The V gene end was trimmed by 0 bases and the J gene end by 4 bases; junction bases not matched to a gene: 3. In nucleotides, the CDR3 is TGTGCCAGCAGCTTGGCGACAGGGTTAGAGACCCAGTACTTC. It codes for CASSLATGLETQYF.

This clonotype was recorded a few times. The chain uses TRBV28 and TRBJ1-3; unclear D gene. The germline V and J ends were trimmed by 6 bases and 7 bases, with 10 bases remaining between them. The CDR3 contains 12 residues. Germline-derived CDR1 and CDR2 are MDHEN and SYDVKM. The CDR3 sequence: CASSLQWNTIYF. The DNA for the CDR3 is TGTGCCAGCAGCTTACAGTGGAACACCATATATTTT.

Ten or more counts support this clonotype. This chain joins TRBV30 and TRBJ2-1; TRBD2 might be the D (6 bases). Germline V gene lookup returns CDR1 GTSNPN and CDR2 SVGIG (reference sequence). V shed 5 bases and J shed 3 bases, with 11 bases lying between them. This CDR3 is built from 13 residues. CDR3 amino acids: CAWGVGGYNEQFF. In DNA, the CDR3 is TGTGCCTGGGGGGTGGGGGGCTACAATGAGCAGTTCTTC.

This clonotype was counted many times. The V call is TRBV20-1, the J call TRBJ1-5, with TRBD1 matching over 9 bases. The CDR3 spans 15 residues. The ends lost 3 bases at V and 4 bases at J; junction bases unmatched: 7. Germline V lookup: CDR1 DFQATT, CDR2 SNEGSKA (reference sequence). The CDR3 here is CSARVWDRDNQPQHF. The CDR3 DNA sequence: TGCAGTGCTAGGGTATGGGACAGGGATAATCAGCCCCAGCATTTT.

V is TRBV19 and J is TRBJ1-5; 7 nucleotides align to TRBD1. The germline CDR1 and CDR2 sequences are LNHDA and SQIVND (reference sequence). The CDR3 spans 15 residues. J was trimmed by 4 bases and V by 4 bases; bases with no gene match: 7. The CDR3 coding sequence is TGTGCCAGTAGTAACCCGGGACAGAGAAATCAGCCCCAGCATTTT. Its protein is CASSNPGQRNQPQHF. Complete variable domain (other parts from reference TRBV19 and TRBJ1-5): DGGITQSPKYLFRKEGQNVTLSCEQNLNHDAMYWYRQDPGQGLRLIYYSQIVNDFQKGDIAEGYSVSREKKESFPLTVTSAQKNPTAFYLCASSNPGQRNQPQHFGDGTRLSIL.

This clonotype was detected many times. The chain employs TRBV11-2 and TRBJ2-7; TRBD2 is a possible D gene (5 bases). CDR3 size: 12 residues. The V end lost 3 bases, the J end lost 5 bases, and 8 bases lay between the germline ends. Germline values: CDR1 SGHAT, CDR2 FQNNGV. The CDR3 nucleotides read TGTGCCAGCAGCTTTAACGGGAACGAGCAGTACTTC. Translated, it gives CASSFNGNEQYF.

J is TRBJ2-1 and V is TRBV3-1; no reliable D call. The V gene lost 3 bases and the J gene lost 2 bases, with 5 bases spanning the gap. Germline-derived CDR1 and CDR2 are LGHDT and YNNKEL (reference sequence). The CDR3 sequence is 13 residues long. The CDR3 bases are TGTGCCAGCAGCCATCTAGCCTACAATGAGCAGTTCTTC. This translates into CASSHLAYNEQFF.

Many counts were recorded for this clonotype. V gene TRBV28 combines with J gene TRBJ1-1; no clear D. Germline values: CDR1 MDHEN, CDR2 SYDVKM. The CDR3 sequence is 12 residues long. V shed 2 bases and J shed 7 bases, with 8 bases lying between them. The CDR3 is CASSLIKGEAFF. The CDR3, as DNA: TGTGCCAGCAGTTTAATTAAAGGTGAAGCTTTCTTT.

The chain recombines TRBV6-1 with TRBJ2-3; maybe TRBD2 (5 bases). CDR3 length: 12 amino acids. From germline, CDR1 is MNHNS and CDR2 SASEGT. Trimming pared 11 bases from V and 7 bases from J, leaving 16 bases between. For the CDR3, the DNA is TGTGCCGTTGCGAGGGAGCCATATACGCAGTATTTT. Amino acid sequence: CAVAREPYTQYF.

This chain links TRBV12-3 or TRBV12-4 with TRBJ2-7; D ambiguous. V lost 3 bases, J lost 3 bases, and 9 bases lay in between. This CDR3 is 13 amino acids long. The CDR3 is CASSFGPFYEQYF. In DNA, the CDR3 is TGTGCCAGCAGTTTCGGACCTTTCTACGAGCAGTACTTC.

This clonotype was picked up many times. V usage is TRBV7-9 and J usage is TRBJ1-4; no clear D gene. The CDR3 extends over 15 amino acids. CDR1 is SEHNR, CDR2 FQNEAQ, per germline (reference sequence). V lost 2 bases to trimming and J lost 2 bases, with 9 bases between them. CDR3 residues: CASSLSATTNEKLFF. As DNA, the CDR3 is TGTGCCAGCAGCTTATCGGCGACGACTAATGAAAAACTGTTTTTT. Complete variable domain (other parts from reference TRBV7-9 and TRBJ1-4): DTGVSQNPRHKITKRGQNVTFRCDPISEHNRLYWYRQTLGQGPEFLTYFQNEAQLEKSRLLSDRFSAERPKGSFSTLEIQRTEQGDSAMYLCASSLSATTNEKLFFGSGTQLSVL.

This clonotype was seen repeatedly, ten times or more. This chain joins TRBV30 and TRBJ1-2, with D perhaps TRBD1 (5 bases). CDR1 and CDR2 from the germline V gene are GTSNPN and SVGIG (reference sequence). The V end was cut by 5 bases, the J end by 8 bases, with 12 bases between. The CDR3 is 11 amino acids. The CDR3 sequence is CAWEQGVGYTF. The CDR3 DNA reads TGTGCCTGGGAGCAGGGAGTAGGCTACACCTTC.

The sample holds a few counts of this clonotype. V and J are TRBV6-1 and TRBJ2-2, with 9 positions matching TRBD1. CDR1 and CDR2 from the germline V gene are MNHNS and SASEGT. The CDR3 loop spans 13 amino acids. Trimming took 10 bases from V and 3 from J; bases not matched to a gene: 3. Here the CDR3 reads CANRGPYTGELFF. In DNA, the CDR3 is TGTGCCAACAGGGGGCCGTACACCGGGGAGCTGTTTTTT.

This clonotype was found many times. This chain uses TRBV7-2 with TRBJ2-7; D is possibly TRBD1 (5 bases). This CDR3 is 16 amino acids long. The germline gives CDR1 SGHTA, CDR2 FQGNSA. Trimming cost V 2 bases and J 5 bases, with 19 bases left between them. This CDR3 reads CASSLSDYQGIHEQYF. The CDR3 DNA reads as TGTGCCAGCAGCTTATCTGATTACCAGGGAATCCACGAGCAGTACTTC.

The table lists this clonotype with many counts. The chain has TRBV12-3 or TRBV12-4 and TRBJ1-4; D unclear. Trimming stripped 4 bases from V and 4 bases from J, with 10 bases between. This CDR3 spans 14 amino acids. CDR3 in DNA: TGTGCCAGCAGTTGGTATAGAGGTAATGAAAAACTGTTTTTT. Amino acid sequence: CASSWYRGNEKLFF.

This clonotype was seen repeatedly, ten times or more. V and J are TRBV30 and TRBJ1-2, with D maybe TRBD1 (5 bases). Trimming stripped 4 bases from V and 4 bases from J, with 10 bases between. Looked up from germline, CDR1 is GTSNPN and CDR2 is SVGIG (reference sequence). This CDR3 contains 12 residues. This CDR3 reads CAWTGGGYGYTF. Written as DNA, the CDR3 is TGTGCCTGGACCGGGGGGGGCTATGGCTACACCTTC.

About this clonotype: Germline and junction disagree at one end, which may indicate a read error. The chain employs TRBV13 and TRBJ1-3; D is unclear. This CDR3 contains 15 residues. Per the germline V gene, CDR1 is PRHDT and CDR2 is FYEKMQ (reference sequence). CDR3 loop: CASTLFGFSGNTIYF. Here the CDR3 DNA reads TGTGCCAGCACCTTATTTGGATTCTCTGGAAACACCATATATTTT.